The following is a T cell receptor beta chain sequence with its context. Researchers ran the assay at a deep level. This table comes from immunoSEQ multiplex PCR, and its TCRdb copy is limited to in-frame clones, with some not included. The data show 2 million to 3 million clones, over 85% seen once. This record belongs to a study of shared clonotypes between healthy human individuals. The donors, all of them Caucasian adults, lived in Nashville, Tennessee. The CDR3 is 18 residues long. Trimming cost V 1 base and J 1 base; bases outside gene matches: 9. The germline gives CDR1 SGHVS, CDR2 FNYEAQ. This chain joins TRBV7-6 and TRBJ2-4, with 8 bases lining up with TRBD1. Sample: naive CD4+ T cells sorted from blood. Subset: CD45RA+ positively selected. The origin of this receptor is a man aged 18 to 29 in good health. The CDR3 DNA reads TGTGCCAGCAGCTTAGTCAGGGGGCAACGAGTTGCCAAAAACATTCAGTACTTC. It specifies CASSLVRGQRVAKNIQYF.